This record covers a single TCR beta chain. Its antigen remains unknown. This entry comes from a study of cytomegalovirus exposure and HLA in healthy donors. V lost 7 bases, J lost 0 bases, and 5 bases stayed unmatched. Germline V gene lookup returns CDR1 LGHNT and CDR2 FRNRAP. This CDR3 is built from 14 residues. Study-wide results and limits: In a later analysis, a genetic analysis reported fewer productive-TCR N-insertions in an Asian-associated ancestry cluster than the cohort average.

The PCR was carried out with 60 Vbeta primers and 13 Jbeta primers. In the authors' workflow: Unique TCR beta chains totaled some 78 million in a later count, with around 10 million of them shared. Some clones are missing from TCRdb's copy, which holds only in-frame ones; the method was immunoSEQ multiplex PCR. Clone size and the V and J calls come from that table; the DNA yielded D and trimming. The profile shows around 140,000 clones, 75% to 80% of them singletons. The chain combines TRBV12-5 with TRBJ2-7; 8 nucleotides align to TRBD2. The receptor comes from a woman under 30 in good health and CMV-seropositive. The specimen sequenced was PBMCs. CDR3 sequence (DNA): TGTGCTAGTGCAGTTAGCGGGGTCTCCTACGAGCAGTACTTC. This translates into CASAVSGVSYEQYF.